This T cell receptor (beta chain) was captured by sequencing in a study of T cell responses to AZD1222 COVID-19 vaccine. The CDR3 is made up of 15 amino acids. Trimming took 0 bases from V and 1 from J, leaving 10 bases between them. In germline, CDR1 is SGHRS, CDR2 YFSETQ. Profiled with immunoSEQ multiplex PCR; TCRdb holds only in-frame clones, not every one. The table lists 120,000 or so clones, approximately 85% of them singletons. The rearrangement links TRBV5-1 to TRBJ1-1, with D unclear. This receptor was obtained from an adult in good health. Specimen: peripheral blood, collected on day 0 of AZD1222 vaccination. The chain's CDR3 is CASSLGGLPNTEAFF. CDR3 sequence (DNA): TGCGCCAGCAGCTTGGGCGGACTGCCGAACACTGAAGCTTTCTTT.